Listed below are T cell receptor beta chains from one sample, sequenced in a study of blood T cells in healthy people across ages. TCRdb re-called the 5' RACE reads with MiXCR, one entry per CDR3 protein. The sample carries roughly 720,000 distinct CDR3 sequences, about 55% recorded once. Sequences were obtained from blood. The source of these receptors is an elderly man in good health. Each CDR3 is given with its conserved first and last residue. The D gene is left open where the match is weak. Size tells how often a clone was seen (once, few, many) or the class of an expanded clone, and some rows leave it out.

>TRBV24-1|-|-|TRBJ1-1
TGTGCCACCAGATGGGGACCGGCCACTGAAGCTTTCTTT
CATRWGPATEAFF
>TRBV7-9|-|-|TRBJ1-1
TGTGCCAGCAGCTTAGTGAGCGCGGGGACTGAAGCTTTCTTT
CASSLVSAGTEAFF
>TRBV20-1|-|-|TRBJ2-7
TGCAGTTGCGATCCGGGACAAATCTACGAGCAGTACTTC
CSCDPGQIYEQYF
>TRBV2|-|few|TRBJ2-1
TGTGCCAGCAGTGACAGGCCCTTATTGGGGAATGAGCAGTTCTTC
CASSDRPLLGNEQFF
>TRBV27|-|-|TRBJ2-7
TGTGCCAGCAGTTTATCGGCGATGCGGACTGGCTCCTACGAGCAGTACTTC
CASSLSAMRTGSYEQYF
>TRBV6-1|TRBD1|-|TRBJ1-6
TGTGCCGGCAGTGAAGGCCCGACAGGGGGAAATTCACCCCTCCACTTT
CAGSEGPTGGNSPLHF
>TRBV25-1|-|few|TRBJ2-6
TGTGCCAGCAGTAACTGGGACCGAACAGGGGCCAACGTCCTGACTTTC
CASSNWDRTGANVLTF
>TRBV9|-|-|TRBJ2-3
TGTGCCAGCAGCGTAGTCCGACAGTATTTT
CASSVVRQYF
>TRBV9|TRBD2|few|TRBJ2-1
TGTGCCAGCAGCGTCGGCCGTAGCGGGATAGTCGGTAACAATGAGCAGTTCTTC
CASSVGRSGIVGNNEQFF
>TRBV12-3/TRBV12-4|-|few|TRBJ1-5
TGTGCCAGCAGTTTGGCAGGCCGAGATCAGCCCCAGCATTTT
CASSLAGRDQPQHF
>TRBV29-1|-|few|TRBJ1-2
TGCAGCGTTGGGCGGGTCTATGGCTACACCTTC
CSVGRVYGYTF
>TRBV27|-|-|TRBJ2-2
TGTGCCAGCAGTTGGGCAGCGGAGGGCACCGGGGAGCTGTTTTTT
CASSWAAEGTGELFF
>TRBV5-1|-|many|TRBJ2-6
TGCGCCAGCAGCCCCCCCTCTGGGGCCAACGTCCTGACTTTC
CASSPPSGANVLTF
>TRBV7-3|-|-|TRBJ2-6
TGTGCCAGCAGCCCAAGGTCTAGACCAGAAGGAGCTGGGGCCAACGTCCTGACTTTC
CASSPRSRPEGAGANVLTF
>TRBV20-1|TRBD1|-|TRBJ1-3
TGCAGTGCTACCCGGACAGGGGGCTCTGGAAACACCATATATTTT
CSATRTGGSGNTIYF
>TRBV27|TRBD2|-|TRBJ2-7
TGTGCCAGCAGTTTATCAATCCTAGCGGACGGCTACGAGCAGTACTTC
CASSLSILADGYEQYF
>TRBV14|-|-|TRBJ2-1
TGTGCCAGCACCTACACCTGGGACTGGCGCTACAATGAGCAGTTCTTC
CASTYTWDWRYNEQFF
>TRBV12-3/TRBV12-4|-|-|TRBJ2-1
TGTGCCAGCACCCTGCGCAATGAGCAGTTCTTC
CASTLRNEQFF
>TRBV12-3/TRBV12-4|-|-|TRBJ1-5
TGTGCCAGCAGTTTAGATATAGGGGGGCTTCCTCAGCCCCAGCATTTT
CASSLDIGGLPQPQHF
>TRBV7-2|-|-|TRBJ1-5
TGTGCCAGCAGCCTCGACAGGACACTGGGGCCCCAGCATTTT
CASSLDRTLGPQHF
>TRBV20-1|TRBD2|few|TRBJ2-1
TGCAGTGCTAGGACCTCAGGGATAGCGGGAGGTCGGGGTGAGCAGTTCTTC
CSARTSGIAGGRGEQFF
>TRBV11-1|-|many|TRBJ2-7
TGTGCCAGCAGCTGGTCCGGGACATCTACCTACGAGCAGTACTTC
CASSWSGTSTYEQYF
>TRBV4-2|-|few|TRBJ1-4
TGTGCCAGCCGCCAGACAGAAATTAATGAAAAACTGTTTTTT
CASRQTEINEKLFF
>TRBV2|-|once|TRBJ1-5
TGTGCCAGCAGTGAACTGACTCCAACTCCTAGCAATCAGCCCCAGCATTTT
CASSELTPTPSNQPQHF
>TRBV28|TRBD1|-|TRBJ2-2
TGTGCCAGCCGCCCAGGGACAGAGATCCCCGGCGGGGAGCTGTTTTTT
CASRPGTEIPGGELFF
>TRBV29-1|TRBD1|-|TRBJ2-1
TGCAGCGGGGGACAGGGGAAGGACAATGAGCAGTTCTTC
CSGGQGKDNEQFF
>TRBV7-2|TRBD2|-|TRBJ2-5
TGTGCCAGCAGCTTTTTAGCGGGAGGGTCTGGTGAGCAGTACTTC
CASSFLAGGSGEQYF